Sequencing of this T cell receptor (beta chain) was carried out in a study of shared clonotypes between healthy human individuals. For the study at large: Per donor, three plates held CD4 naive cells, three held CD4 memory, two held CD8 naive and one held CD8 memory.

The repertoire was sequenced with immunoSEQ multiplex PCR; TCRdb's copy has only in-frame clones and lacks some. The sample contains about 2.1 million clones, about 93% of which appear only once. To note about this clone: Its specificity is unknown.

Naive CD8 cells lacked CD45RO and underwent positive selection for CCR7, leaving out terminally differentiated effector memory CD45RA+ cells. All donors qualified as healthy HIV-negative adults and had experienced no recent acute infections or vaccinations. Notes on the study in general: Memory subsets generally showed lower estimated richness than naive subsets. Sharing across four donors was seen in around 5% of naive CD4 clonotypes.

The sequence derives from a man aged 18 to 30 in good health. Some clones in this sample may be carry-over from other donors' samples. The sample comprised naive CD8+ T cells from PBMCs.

The CDR3 DNA reads TGTGCCAGCAGCTTAGCGCCGGGGCCTACCAAGGAAGATACGCAGTATTTT. Amino acids: CASSLAPGPTKEDTQYF. The V and J genes are TRBV7-2 and TRBJ2-3; tentatively, D is TRBD1 or TRBD2 (5 bases each). Germline loops: CDR1 SGHTA, CDR2 FQGNSA. The CDR3 is made up of 17 amino acids. The ends were cut back, 0 bases at V and 5 bases at J, with 18 bases in the middle.